The 21 T cell receptor beta chains below come from one sample, sequenced in a study of blood T cell repertoires in COVID-19. The table came from immunoSEQ multiplex PCR; TCRdb's copy has only in-frame clones and leaves some out. The table includes over 200,000 clones, around 90% detected once. The sample consisted of PBMCs or T cells enriched from blood (not recorded which). These receptors were obtained from a man aged 25 to 40 who had been exposed to COVID-19.

The V call is TRBV2, the J call TRBJ2-2; maybe TRBD1 (6 bases). This CDR3 is built from 15 residues. CDR1 is SNHLY, CDR2 FYNNEI, per germline. V lost 7 bases and J lost 0, with 12 bases in between. As DNA, the CDR3 is TGTGCCAGCACGTGGACAGACGCGAACACCGGGGAGCTGTTTTTT. Amino acid sequence: CASTWTDANTGELFF.

The chain uses TRBV6-2 or TRBV6-3 and TRBJ2-5; TRBD2 matches at 8 bases. Germline CDR1 MNHEY, CDR2 SVGEGT. This CDR3 has 15 amino acids. V lost 1 base to trimming and J lost 4 bases; unmatched junction nucleotides: 5. In DNA form, the CDR3 reads TGTGCCAGCAGTTACTGGGTGACTAGCGCAGAGACCCAGTACTTC. It encodes CASSYWVTSAETQYF.

This chain links TRBV21-1 with TRBJ2-2; the DNA was not compared with TRBD2, the D call given in the table. TRBV21-1 represents a pseudogene. This CDR3 contains 18 residues. CDR3 protein: CASSKKELGAPYTGELFF. The CDR3, as DNA: TGTGCCAGCAGCAAAAAGGAGTTGGGAGCCCCGTACACCGGGGAGCTGTTTTTT.

This rearrangement joins TRBV12-3 or TRBV12-4 to TRBJ2-5, with a possible D match to TRBD1 (6 bases). V lost 6 bases and J lost 4, with 9 bases in between. This CDR3 is 12 amino acids long. The CDR3 sequence is CASSKQGETQYF. The CDR3 coding sequence is TGTGCCAGCAGCAAACAGGGAGAGACCCAGTACTTC.

The CDR3 region is CASSEGWTGVSGSNQPQHF. The DNA of the CDR3 is TGTGCCAGCAGTGAAGGATGGACAGGAGTTAGTGGGAGCAATCAGCCCCAGCATTTT. The J gene is TRBJ1-5, the V gene TRBV2; 7 bases agree with TRBD1. The ends lost 1 base at V and 1 base at J; junction bases unmatched: 13. Germline V gene data show CDR1 as SNHLY and CDR2 as FYNNEI. The CDR3 extends over 19 amino acids.

In this sample, this clone turned up a few times. The chain joins TRBV5-6 to TRBJ2-7; the D gene is possibly TRBD2 (5 bases). There are 16 residues in the CDR3. Germline-derived CDR1 and CDR2 are SGHDT and YYEEEE. Trimming cost V 3 bases and J 0 bases, with 16 bases left between them. The DNA of the CDR3 is TGTGCCAGCAGCTCGGACGGTTGGGAGAGCTCCTACGAGCAGTACTTC. This encodes CASSSDGWESSYEQYF.

This chain links TRBV7-9 with TRBJ1-4; D may be TRBD1 (6 bases). Germline V CDR1 and CDR2: SEHNR, FQNEAQ (reference sequence). V lost 5 bases, J lost 3 bases, and 10 bases lay in between. This CDR3 has 14 residues. The CDR3 nucleotides read TGTGCCAGCAGCAGGGGGGCCGCTAATGAAAAACTGTTTTTT. Residues: CASSRGAANEKLFF. The whole variable domain, filled in from reference TRBV7-9 and TRBJ1-4, reads DTGVSQNPRHKITKRGQNVTFRCDPISEHNRLYWYRQTLGQGPEFLTYFQNEAQLEKSRLLSDRFSAERPKGSFSTLEIQRTEQGDSAMYLCASSRGAANEKLFFGSGTQLSVL.

CDR3 amino acids: CAKRDSFGPAYGYTF. The CDR3 bases are TGTGCCAAACGGGACTCCTTCGGACCGGCCTATGGCTACACCTTC. This rearrangement joins TRBV19 to TRBJ1-2, with TRBD1 as a possible D gene (5 bases). With 10 bases removed from V and 4 bases from J, the gap between germline ends came to 22 bases. This CDR3 spans 15 amino acids. Germline V gene sequence: CDR1 LNHDA, CDR2 SQIVND (reference sequence).

The V gene is TRBV7-7, the J gene TRBJ2-2; 7 bases align to TRBD1. With 5 bases clipped from V and 4 bases from J, the junction kept 4 bases outside the gene matches. Germline V gene sequence: CDR1 SSHAT, CDR2 FNYEAQ (reference sequence). This CDR3 region has 14 residues. Written as DNA, the CDR3 is TGTGCCAGCAGCAAACGGGACAGCACCGGGGAGCTGTTTTTT. This sequence encodes CASSKRDSTGELFF.

CDR3 sequence reads: CASSQGGQVYMRGYTF. The CDR3, as DNA: TGTGCCAGCAGCCAGGGCGGACAGGTCTATATGAGAGGCTACACCTTC. This chain links TRBV3-1 (or the pseudogene TRBV3-2) with TRBJ1-2, with TRBD1 identical over 7 bases. The CDR3 has 16 residues. The germline V gene has CDR1 LGHDT and CDR2 YNNKEL (reference sequence). V dropped 3 bases and J dropped 8; count of bases not matched to a gene: 15.

This sequence joins TRBV15 and TRBJ2-2, with D possibly matching TRBD1 (6 bases). Trimming left V 5 bases short and J 1 base short, with 11 bases between. Germline CDR1 is LNHNV and CDR2 is YYDKDF (reference sequence). This CDR3 is 15 amino acids long. The CDR3 DNA sequence: TGTGCCACCAGCGGTTACAGGGTGAACACCGGGGAGCTGTTTTTT. Translated, it gives CATSGYRVNTGELFF. Filled out from reference TRBV15 and TRBJ2-2, the complete variable domain reads DAMVIQNPRYQVTQFGKPVTLSCSQTLNHNVMYWYQQKSSQAPKLLFHYYDKDFNNEADTPDNFQSRRPNTSFCFLDIRSPGLGDTAMYLCATSGYRVNTGELFFGEGSRLTVL.

The V gene is TRBV27, the J gene TRBJ1-5; 10 bases are a match to TRBD1. This CDR3 is built from 14 residues. Losses at the gene ends were 4 bases for V and 7 bases for J; bases not matched to a gene: 4. In germline, CDR1 is MNHEY, CDR2 SMNVEV (reference sequence). CDR3 DNA sequence: TGTGCCAGCAGTTCCCGGACAGGGGGACAGCCCCAGCATTTT. It specifies CASSSRTGGQPQHF.

This chain links TRBV30 with TRBJ1-5; TRBD1 aligns across 9 bases. Germline-derived CDR1 and CDR2 are GTSNPN and SVGIG (reference sequence). V was pared by 0 bases and J by 0 bases, with 9 bases of the junction left unmatched. This CDR3 is 18 amino acids long. The CDR3 sequence: CAWSVHRTGVYSNQPQHF. In DNA, the CDR3 is TGTGCCTGGAGTGTACATAGGACAGGGGTTTATAGCAATCAGCCCCAGCATTTT.

Comment on this clone: The same CDR3 can be traced to other DNA sequences in this sample. CDR3 residues: CASRTGGEETQYF. For the CDR3, the DNA is TGTGCCAGCCGGACAGGGGGGGAGGAGACCCAGTACTTC. This chain uses TRBV12-3 or TRBV12-4 with TRBJ2-5, with 10 bases lining up with TRBD1. J gave up 5 bases and V 8 bases, and 5 bases lay outside the gene matches. The CDR3 runs 13 residues.

This chain uses TRBV2 with TRBJ1-6; D may be TRBD1 (6 bases). Germline V CDR1 and CDR2: SNHLY, FYNNEI. V lost 0 bases to trimming and J lost 7 bases, with 10 bases between them. The CDR3 is made up of 15 amino acids. CDR3 bases: TGTGCCAGCAGTGAAGCGGGCAGGGGCAATTCACCCCTCCACTTT. Protein: CASSEAGRGNSPLHF.

This rearrangement joins TRBV2 to TRBJ2-2; 9 positions agree with TRBD2. CDR3 length: 14 amino acids. Germline assignment: CDR1 SNHLY and CDR2 FYNNEI. Unmatched junction bases numbered 2, after V lost 7 bases and J lost 2 bases. Here the CDR3 reads CASTSGENTGELFF. CDR3 bases: TGTGCCAGCACTAGCGGGGAAAACACCGGGGAGCTGTTTTTT.

The rearrangement joins TRBV10-3 to TRBJ2-7, with 9 bases that match TRBD1. The trim removed 7 bases at V and 6 bases at J, leaving 10 bases unmatched. The germline gives CDR1 ENHRY, CDR2 SYGVKD. CDR3 size: 14 residues. CDR3 protein: CAITAGTGFGEQYF. The CDR3 DNA is TGTGCCATCACCGCCGGGACAGGGTTCGGCGAGCAGTACTTC.

The rearrangement joins TRBV5-4 to TRBJ2-3; D remains unclear. Trimming removed 6 bases from V and 8 bases from J, with 16 bases in between. In germline, CDR1 is SGHNT, CDR2 YYREEE (reference sequence). This CDR3 spans 13 amino acids. The CDR3 loop is CASTVGLIGTQYF. The CDR3 DNA sequence: TGTGCCAGCACCGTGGGCCTGATTGGTACGCAGTATTTT.

The chain links TRBV4-2 to TRBJ2-2, with a tentative D call TRBD2 (6 bases). V shed 4 bases and J shed 9 bases, with 18 bases lying between them. The V gene's germline CDR1 is LGHNA and CDR2 YNFKEQ. This CDR3 is built from 15 residues. CDR3 sequence reads: CASSLRDGGARELFF. The CDR3, as DNA: TGTGCCAGCAGCCTTAGGGACGGCGGGGCCCGGGAGCTGTTTTTT.

The rearrangement links TRBV4-3 to TRBJ1-6; D gene uncertain. This CDR3 is built from 16 residues. Germline V gene sequence: CDR1 LGHNA, CDR2 YSLEER. The V end lost 0 bases, the J end lost 5 bases, and 11 bases lay between the germline ends. CDR3 DNA sequence: TGCGCCAGCAGCCAAGAGTGGGCAGAAGATAATTCACCCCTCCACTTT. It translates to CASSQEWAEDNSPLHF.

This chain joins TRBV9 and TRBJ2-3; 11 bases fit TRBD2. The junction had 16 bases not matched to a gene; V was cut back by 4 bases and J by 0 bases. This CDR3 spans 20 amino acids. Germline V gene sequence: CDR1 SGDLS, CDR2 YYNGEE. For the CDR3, the DNA is TGTGCCAGCAGCTCCGCAACTCTAGCGGGGGGAGATACTAGCACAGATACGCAGTATTTT. Encoded protein: CASSSATLAGGDTSTDTQYF.